The 24 T cell receptor beta chains in this list originate from one sample, sequenced in a study of cytomegalovirus exposure and HLA in healthy donors. The primer mix had 60 Vbeta and 13 Jbeta primers. Clones were read by immunoSEQ multiplex PCR, and TCRdb kept only the in-frame ones, dropping some. The sample contains 120,000 to 150,000 clones, just over 65% of which appear only once. The sequencing sample was made of PBMCs. The receptors here all came from a woman aged 60-70 years in good health and CMV-seronegative.

V usage is TRBV19 and J usage is TRBJ1-5, with D perhaps matching TRBD1 (5 bases). CDR3 size: 13 residues. Between the trimmed V and J ends, which lost 3 bases and 7 bases, there was a span of 10 bases. Per the germline V gene, CDR1 is LNHDA and CDR2 is SQIVND (reference sequence). This CDR3 is CASSISQGQPQHF. CDR3 DNA: TGTGCCAGTAGTATCTCCCAGGGCCAGCCCCAGCATTTT.

V is TRBV29-1 and J is TRBJ2-7; TRBD1 aligns across 8 bases. V was clipped by 6 bases and J by 7 bases; unmatched bases: 5. The CDR3 consists of 11 residues. CDR1 is SQVTM and CDR2 is ANQGSEA in the germline V gene. The CDR3 DNA is TGCAGCGTGGGGACAGGTCGAGAGCAGTACTTC. It translates to CSVGTGREQYF.

The chain couples TRBV28 to TRBJ1-6; D possibly corresponds to TRBD1 (6 bases). Germline CDR1 MDHEN, CDR2 SYDVKM. CDR3 length: 15 amino acids. V lost 8 bases, J lost 9 bases, and 20 bases lay in between. DNA for the CDR3: TGTGCCAGCGGGGCCACAGGGCCCTTGGGTTCACCCCTCCACTTT. Protein sequence: CASGATGPLGSPLHF.

This clone was recorded a few times. This same CDR3 is encoded by further DNA sequences in the sample. This chain links TRBV27 with TRBJ2-5; D perhaps matches TRBD1 (6 bases). Germline V gives CDR1 MNHEY, CDR2 SMNVEV (reference sequence). Trimming removed 3 bases from V and 5 bases from J, with 10 bases in between. This CDR3 has 13 residues. The CDR3 spells CASSFTGQETQYF. CDR3 sequence (DNA): TGTGCCAGCAGTTTTACAGGGCAGGAGACCCAGTACTTC.

This clone has a handful of counts. This chain uses TRBV9 with TRBJ2-7; tentatively, D is TRBD1 (5 bases). The ends were cut back, 3 bases at V and 2 bases at J, with 12 bases in the middle. The CDR3 is 14 amino acids. Germline values: CDR1 SGDLS, CDR2 YYNGEE. The CDR3 sequence: CASSAQQGAYEQYF. CDR3 sequence (DNA): TGTGCCAGCAGCGCCCAGCAAGGGGCCTACGAGCAGTACTTC. Variable domain in full (rest from reference TRBV9 and TRBJ2-7): DSGVTQTPKHLITATGQRVTLRCSPRSGDLSVYWYQQSLDQGLQFLIQYYNGEERAKGNILERFSAQQFPDLHSELNLSSLELGDSALYFCASSAQQGAYEQYFGPGTRLTVT.

Note on this clone: The junction differs from germline at one of its ends, possibly a read error. The chain couples TRBV15 to TRBJ1-4, with 10 positions matching TRBD1. Germline loops: CDR1 LNHNV, CDR2 YYDKDF (reference sequence). The CDR3 length is 17 residues. This CDR3 is CATSRGQGAQANEKLVF. CDR3 coding DNA: TGTGCCACCAGCAGAGGACAGGGGGCGCAGGCTAATGAAAAACTGGTTTTT.

The genes are TRBV6-5 and TRBJ1-1; 8 nucleotides match TRBD1. The CDR3 consists of 13 residues. J gave up 6 bases and V 5 bases, and 5 bases lay outside the gene matches. Germline V CDR1 and CDR2: MNHEY, SVGAGI. CDR3 region: CASSRGTGPEAFF. The CDR3 coding sequence is TGTGCCAGCAGTCGAGGGACAGGACCTGAAGCTTTCTTT.

The rearrangement uses TRBV27 and TRBJ2-7, with D possibly being TRBD2 (5 bases). V lost 10 bases to trimming and J lost 4 bases, with 11 bases between them. The CDR3 loop spans 11 amino acids. Germline CDR1 reads MNHEY; CDR2 reads SMNVEV (reference sequence). Here the CDR3 reads CATRREYEQYF. In DNA form, the CDR3 reads TGTGCCACCCGCCGGGAATACGAGCAGTACTTC.

V and J are TRBV7-3 and TRBJ2-3, with TRBD2 as a possible D gene (5 bases). The CDR3 is made up of 12 amino acids. Looked up from germline, CDR1 is SGHTA and CDR2 is FQGTGA. V was clipped by 5 bases and J by 4 bases, with 7 bases between them. Written as DNA, the CDR3 is TGTGCCAGCAGCCTTAGCGCAGATACGCAGTATTTT. Translation gives CASSLSADTQYF. Filled out from reference TRBV7-3 and TRBJ2-3, the complete variable domain reads GAGVSQTPSNKVTEKGKYVELRCDPISGHTALYWYRQSLGQGPEFLIYFQGTGAADDSGLPNDRFFAVRPEGSVSTLKIQRTERGDSAVYLCASSLSADTQYFGPGTRLTVL.

The rearrangement uses TRBV19 and TRBJ2-3, with a weak D call TRBD1 (6 bases). Trimming took 3 bases from V and 4 from J, leaving 11 bases between them. The CDR3 length is 14 residues. CDR1 and CDR2 from the germline V gene are LNHDA and SQIVND (reference sequence). CDR3 sequence reads: CASSMAGGSDTQYF. The CDR3 DNA follows: TGTGCCAGTAGTATGGCTGGGGGCTCAGATACGCAGTATTTT. The variable domain in full, with the rest retrieved from reference TRBV19 and TRBJ2-3, is DGGITQSPKYLFRKEGQNVTLSCEQNLNHDAMYWYRQDPGQGLRLIYYSQIVNDFQKGDIAEGYSVSREKKESFPLTVTSAQKNPTAFYLCASSMAGGSDTQYFGPGTRLTVL.

The chain combines TRBV4-1 with TRBJ1-1; tentatively, D is TRBD1 (6 bases). Per the germline V gene, CDR1 is MGHRA and CDR2 is YSYEKL. V dropped 1 base and J dropped 11 bases, with 20 bases sitting between them. CDR3 length: 15 amino acids. CDR3 in DNA: TGCGCCAGCAGCCAAGCTCAGGGGATCGGCGGATGGGCTTTCTTT. This gives the protein CASSQAQGIGGWAFF.

This clone has a single count. The J gene is TRBJ2-1, the V gene TRBV10-3; 7 positions match TRBD2. Germline V lookup: CDR1 ENHRY, CDR2 SYGVKD. This CDR3 is 14 amino acids long. V lost 5 bases to trimming and J lost 5 bases; unmatched junction nucleotides: 6. The CDR3 nucleotides are TGTGCCATCAGTAGCGGGATGGTGAACAATGAGCAGTTCTTC. Residues: CAISSGMVNNEQFF.

This clone was recorded a few times. At the DNA level, this CDR3 is encoded by other sequences in the same sample as well. V usage is TRBV5-1 and J usage is TRBJ2-7; no clear D gene. The CDR3 runs to 14 residues. Trimming cost V 0 bases and J 1 base, with 8 bases left between them. Germline V lookup: CDR1 SGHRS, CDR2 YFSETQ. In DNA, the CDR3 is TGCGCCAGCAGCTTGGATGCGTCTTCCTACGAGCAGTACTTC. It specifies CASSLDASSYEQYF.

This clone was detected only a few times. The chain joins TRBV11-2 to TRBJ2-6; D is unclear. The CDR3 is 16 residues long. Germline V gene data show CDR1 as SGHAT and CDR2 as FQNNGV. Trimming shortened V by 5 bases and J by 0 bases, and 11 bases separated the two germline ends. CDR3: CASSGGALSGANVLTF. The CDR3 DNA reads as TGTGCCAGCAGCGGCGGCGCCCTCTCTGGGGCCAACGTCCTGACTTTC.

This clone came up a few times. The chain uses TRBV19 and TRBJ1-2; 9 nucleotides line up with TRBD1. CDR3 length: 13 amino acids. Per the germline V gene, CDR1 is LNHDA and CDR2 is SQIVND (reference sequence). J lost 5 bases, V lost 7 bases, and 5 bases had no gene match. In DNA, the CDR3 is TGTGCCAGTACGCCGACAGGGGGATATGGCTACACCTTC. Encoded protein: CASTPTGGYGYTF.

The chain uses TRBV5-1 and TRBJ2-2; TRBD1 is a possible D gene (6 bases). Germline lookup yields CDR1 SGHRS and CDR2 YFSETQ. Trimming took off 3 bases at V and 4 bases at J, with 13 bases between the two ends. The CDR3 totals 15 residues. The DNA of the CDR3 is TGCGCCAGCAGCTCTACGGGACAACGCACCGGGGAGCTGTTTTTT. This encodes CASSSTGQRTGELFF.

The rearrangement links TRBV10-3 to TRBJ1-1, with 9 bases aligning to TRBD1. The J segment lost 4 bases and the V segment lost 1 base, leaving 7 bases of the junction unmatched. Looked up from germline, CDR1 is ENHRY and CDR2 is SYGVKD. The CDR3 is made up of 16 amino acids. The CDR3 region has the DNA TGTGCCATCAGTGAGTTTACAGGGGGCCTGGTCACTGAAGCTTTCTTT. As protein: CAISEFTGGLVTEAFF.

This clone was observed a handful of times. The CDR3 loop reads CASSRQGNSPLHF. Here the CDR3 DNA reads TGTGCCAGCAGTAGACAGGGGAATTCACCCCTCCACTTT. This chain joins TRBV6-1 and TRBJ1-6; TRBD1 agrees at 8 bases. Germline assignment: CDR1 MNHNS and CDR2 SASEGT. V trimming: 5 bases; J trimming: 7 bases; junction bases outside the gene matches: 1. There are 13 residues in the CDR3.

This clone was counted once. The chain's CDR3 is CASSSLRDRARGDYGYTF. CDR3 bases: TGTGCCAGCAGCTCTTTAAGGGACAGGGCCAGAGGGGACTATGGCTACACCTTC. This chain uses TRBV5-4 with TRBJ1-2, with 9 bases identical to TRBD1. Losses at the gene ends were 3 bases for V and 3 bases for J; bases not matched to a gene: 15. Germline CDR1 SGHNT, CDR2 YYREEE (reference sequence). This CDR3 region has 18 residues.

This clone came up a few times. The V and J genes are TRBV5-6 and TRBJ2-7; the match to TRBD1 covers 11 bases. The CDR3 totals 15 residues. After removal of 1 base from V and 4 bases from J, the junction contained 4 bases not matched to a gene. Per the germline V gene, CDR1 is SGHDT and CDR2 is YYEEEE. CDR3 nucleotides: TGTGCCAGCAGCTTGCCGGGGACAGGGGGGTACGAGCAGTACTTC. Encoded protein: CASSLPGTGGYEQYF.

There are a few counts of this clone. V is TRBV29-1 and J is TRBJ2-2, with 9 bases identical to TRBD1. J was trimmed by 0 bases and V by 5 bases; bases with no gene match: 1. This CDR3 has 14 residues. The germline V gene has CDR1 SQVTM and CDR2 ANQGSEA. CDR3 nucleotide sequence: TGCAGCGTTAGACAGGGGGCGAACACCGGGGAGCTGTTTTTT. It is translated as CSVRQGANTGELFF.

This clone was found once. The rearrangement uses TRBV15 and TRBJ2-7, with 10 bases lining up with TRBD2. This CDR3 comprises 15 residues. With V trimmed by 5 bases and J by 5 bases, 9 bases remained unmatched. Germline loops: CDR1 LNHNV, CDR2 YYDKDF (reference sequence). CDR3 nucleotides: TGTGCCACCAGCCCCAGGACCGGGACTAGCGACGAGCAGTACTTC. This sequence encodes CATSPRTGTSDEQYF.

This clone has only a few counts. The chain's CDR3 is CASGGGGTEAFF. The CDR3 bases are TGTGCCAGTGGGGGAGGTGGGACTGAAGCTTTCTTT. The rearrangement joins TRBV25-1 to TRBJ1-1; a possible D gene is TRBD1 (5 bases). Trimming pared 9 bases from V and 5 bases from J, leaving 13 bases between. CDR3 size: 12 residues. Germline V gene data show CDR1 as MGHDK and CDR2 as SYGVNS.

A few counts support this clone. The chain has TRBV5-1 and TRBJ2-2; TRBD2 is a possible D gene (5 bases). The CDR3 loop spans 16 amino acids. Germline CDR1 reads SGHRS; CDR2 reads YFSETQ. Trimming shortened V by 0 bases and J by 0 bases, and 9 bases separated the two germline ends. The CDR3 nucleotides read TGCGCCAGCAGCTTGGCCGCAGCGGCGAACACCGGGGAGCTGTTTTTT. Translation: CASSLAAAANTGELFF.